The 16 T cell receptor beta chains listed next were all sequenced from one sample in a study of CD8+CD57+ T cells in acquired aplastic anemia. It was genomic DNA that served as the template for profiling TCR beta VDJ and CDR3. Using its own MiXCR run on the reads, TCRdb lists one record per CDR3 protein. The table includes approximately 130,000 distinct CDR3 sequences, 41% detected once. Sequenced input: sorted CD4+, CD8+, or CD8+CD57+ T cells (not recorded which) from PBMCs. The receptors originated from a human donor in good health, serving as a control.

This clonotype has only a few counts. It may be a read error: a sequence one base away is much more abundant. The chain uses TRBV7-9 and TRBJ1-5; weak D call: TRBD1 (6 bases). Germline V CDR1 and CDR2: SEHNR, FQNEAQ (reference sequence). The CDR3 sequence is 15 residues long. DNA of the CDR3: TGTGCCCGCAGTTTGGGTCCAGGGGAAAATCAGCCCCAGCATTTT. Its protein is CARSLGPGENQPQHF.

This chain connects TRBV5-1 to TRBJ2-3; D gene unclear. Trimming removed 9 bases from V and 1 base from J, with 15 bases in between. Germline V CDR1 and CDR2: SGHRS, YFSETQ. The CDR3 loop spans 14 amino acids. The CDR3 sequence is CATNLGSRTDTQYF. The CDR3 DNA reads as TGCGCCACCAATTTAGGATCCCGCACAGATACGCAGTATTTT.

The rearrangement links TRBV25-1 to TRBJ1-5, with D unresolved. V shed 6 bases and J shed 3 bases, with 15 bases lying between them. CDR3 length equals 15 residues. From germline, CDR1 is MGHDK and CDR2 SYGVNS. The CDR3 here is CASSADKGFNQPQHF. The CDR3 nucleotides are TGTGCCAGCAGCGCCGACAAAGGGTTCAATCAGCCCCAGCATTTT.

Here the CDR3 DNA reads TGTGCCATCAGTGGCGGGCCGGGGACCCTCCACTTT. Translation gives CAISGGPGTLHF. The chain uses TRBV10-3 and TRBJ1-6; no definite D call. Germline CDR1 and CDR2: ENHRY and SYGVKD. Trimming cost V 4 bases and J 14 bases, with 12 bases left between them. The CDR3 loop spans 12 amino acids.

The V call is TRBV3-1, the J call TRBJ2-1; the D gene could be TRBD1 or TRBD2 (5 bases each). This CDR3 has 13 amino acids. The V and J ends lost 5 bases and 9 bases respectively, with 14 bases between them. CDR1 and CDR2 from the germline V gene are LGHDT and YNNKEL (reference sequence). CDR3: CASSVQWDGEQFF. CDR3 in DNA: TGTGCCAGCAGCGTTCAGTGGGACGGTGAGCAGTTCTTC.

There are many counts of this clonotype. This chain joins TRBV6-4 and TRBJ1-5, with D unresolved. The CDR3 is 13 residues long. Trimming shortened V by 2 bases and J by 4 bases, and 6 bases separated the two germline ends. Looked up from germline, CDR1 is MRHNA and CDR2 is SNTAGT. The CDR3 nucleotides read TGTGCCAGCAGTGACAGGGTGAATCAGCCCCAGCATTTT. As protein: CASSDRVNQPQHF.

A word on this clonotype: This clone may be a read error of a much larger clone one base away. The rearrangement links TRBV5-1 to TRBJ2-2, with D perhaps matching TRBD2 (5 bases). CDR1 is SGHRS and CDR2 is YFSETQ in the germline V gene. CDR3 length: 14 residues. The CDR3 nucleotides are TGCGCCAGCAGCTTGGACATCAACACCGGGGAGCTGCTTTTT. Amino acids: CASSLDINTGELLF.

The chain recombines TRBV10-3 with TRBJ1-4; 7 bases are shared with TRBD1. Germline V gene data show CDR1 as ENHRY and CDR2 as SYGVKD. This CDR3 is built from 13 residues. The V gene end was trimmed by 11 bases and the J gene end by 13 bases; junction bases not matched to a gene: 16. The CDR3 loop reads CAAQTGRNERLFF. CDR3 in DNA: TGTGCCGCGCAGACAGGGCGGAACGAGAGACTGTTTTTT.

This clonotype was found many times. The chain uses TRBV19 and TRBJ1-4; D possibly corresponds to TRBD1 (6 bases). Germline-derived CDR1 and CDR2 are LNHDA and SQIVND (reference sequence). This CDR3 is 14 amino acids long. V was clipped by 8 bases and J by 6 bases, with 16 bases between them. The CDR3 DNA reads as TGTGCCAGTGCGAACAGGGTTCCTCATGAAAAACTGTTTTTT. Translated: CASANRVPHEKLFF.

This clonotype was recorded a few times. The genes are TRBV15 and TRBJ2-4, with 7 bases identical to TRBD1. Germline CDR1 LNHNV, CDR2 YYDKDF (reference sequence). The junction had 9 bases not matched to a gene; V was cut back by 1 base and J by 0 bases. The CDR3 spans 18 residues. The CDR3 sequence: CATSRVEGAGLAKNIQYF. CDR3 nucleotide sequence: TGTGCCACCAGCAGAGTTGAGGGGGCCGGACTAGCCAAAAACATTCAGTACTTC. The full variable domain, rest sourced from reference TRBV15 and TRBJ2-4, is DAMVIQNPRYQVTQFGKPVTLSCSQTLNHNVMYWYQQKSSQAPKLLFHYYDKDFNNEADTPDNFQSRRPNTSFCFLDIRSPGLGDTAMYLCATSRVEGAGLAKNIQYFGAGTRLSVL.

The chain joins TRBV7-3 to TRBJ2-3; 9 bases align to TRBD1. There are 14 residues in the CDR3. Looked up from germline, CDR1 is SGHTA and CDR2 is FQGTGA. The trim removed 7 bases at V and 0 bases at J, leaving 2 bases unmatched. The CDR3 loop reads CASKTGGSTDTQYF. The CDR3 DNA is TGTGCCAGCAAGACAGGGGGGAGCACAGATACGCAGTATTTT.

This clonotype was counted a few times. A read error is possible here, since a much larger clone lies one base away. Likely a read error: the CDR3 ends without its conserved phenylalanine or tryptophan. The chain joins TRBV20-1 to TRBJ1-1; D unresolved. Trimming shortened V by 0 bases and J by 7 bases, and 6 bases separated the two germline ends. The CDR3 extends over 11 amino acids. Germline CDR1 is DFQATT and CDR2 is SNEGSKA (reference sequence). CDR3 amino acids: CSARDLGEAFY. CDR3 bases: TGCAGTGCTAGAGATTTGGGTGAAGCTTTCTAT.

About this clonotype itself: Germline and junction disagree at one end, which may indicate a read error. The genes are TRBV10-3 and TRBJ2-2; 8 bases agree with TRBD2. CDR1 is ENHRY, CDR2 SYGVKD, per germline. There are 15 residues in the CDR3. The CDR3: CAIRAGATNTGELVF. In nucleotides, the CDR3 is TGTGCCATCAGAGCGGGGGCGACTAACACCGGGGAGCTGGTTTTT.

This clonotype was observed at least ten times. The CDR3 DNA sequence: TGTGCCAGCAGCAGCCGTAGTTACCAAGAGACCCAGTACTTC. It is translated as CASSSRSYQETQYF. The J gene is TRBJ2-5, the V gene TRBV3-1; D is ambiguous. Germline CDR1 LGHDT, CDR2 YNNKEL (reference sequence). This CDR3 region has 14 residues. The V and J ends lost 5 bases and 0 bases respectively, with 10 bases between them.

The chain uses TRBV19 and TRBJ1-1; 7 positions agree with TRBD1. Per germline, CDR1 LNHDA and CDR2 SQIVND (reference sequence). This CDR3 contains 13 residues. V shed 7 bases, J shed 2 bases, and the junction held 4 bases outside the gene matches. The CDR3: CASKTGPNTEAFF. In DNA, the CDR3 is TGTGCCAGTAAGACAGGGCCTAACACTGAAGCTTTCTTT.

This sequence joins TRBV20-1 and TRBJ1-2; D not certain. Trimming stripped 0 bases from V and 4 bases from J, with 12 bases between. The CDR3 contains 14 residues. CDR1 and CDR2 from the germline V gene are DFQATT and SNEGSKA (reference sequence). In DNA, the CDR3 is TGCAGTGCTAGAGATTTAGGTACTAGCTATGGCTACACCTTC. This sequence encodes CSARDLGTSYGYTF.